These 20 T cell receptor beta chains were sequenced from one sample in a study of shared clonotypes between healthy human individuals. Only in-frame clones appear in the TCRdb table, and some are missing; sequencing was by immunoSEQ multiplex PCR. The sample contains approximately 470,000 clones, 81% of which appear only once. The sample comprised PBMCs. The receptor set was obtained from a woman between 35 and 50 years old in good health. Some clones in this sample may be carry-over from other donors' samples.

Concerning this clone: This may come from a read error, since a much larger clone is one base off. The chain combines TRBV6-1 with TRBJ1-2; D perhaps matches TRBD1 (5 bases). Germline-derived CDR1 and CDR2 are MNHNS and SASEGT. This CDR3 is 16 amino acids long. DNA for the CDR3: TGTGCCAGCAGTGAACTCGAGCGGACTGGGGACTATGGCCACACCTTC. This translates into CASSELERTGDYGHTF.

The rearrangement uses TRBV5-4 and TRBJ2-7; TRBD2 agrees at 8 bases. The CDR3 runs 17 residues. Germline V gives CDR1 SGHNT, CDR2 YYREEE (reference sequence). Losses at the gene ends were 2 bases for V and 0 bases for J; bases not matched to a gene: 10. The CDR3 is CASSFRLAGGSSYEQYF. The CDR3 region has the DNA TGTGCCAGCAGCTTCCGGCTAGCGGGTGGGAGCTCCTACGAGCAGTACTTC.

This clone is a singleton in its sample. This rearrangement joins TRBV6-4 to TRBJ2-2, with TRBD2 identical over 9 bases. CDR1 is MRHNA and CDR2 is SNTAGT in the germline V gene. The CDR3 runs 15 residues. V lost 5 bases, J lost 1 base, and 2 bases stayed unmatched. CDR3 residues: CASSTTSGNTGELFF. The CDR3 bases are TGTGCCAGCAGTACGACTAGCGGGAACACCGGGGAGCTGTTTTTT.

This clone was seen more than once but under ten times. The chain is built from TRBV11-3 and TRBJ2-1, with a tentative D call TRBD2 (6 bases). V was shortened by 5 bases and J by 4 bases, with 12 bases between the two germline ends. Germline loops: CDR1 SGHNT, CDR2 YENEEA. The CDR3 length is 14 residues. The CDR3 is CASSPGGLYNEQFF. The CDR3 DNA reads TGTGCCAGCAGCCCCGGAGGGCTGTACAATGAGCAGTTCTTC.

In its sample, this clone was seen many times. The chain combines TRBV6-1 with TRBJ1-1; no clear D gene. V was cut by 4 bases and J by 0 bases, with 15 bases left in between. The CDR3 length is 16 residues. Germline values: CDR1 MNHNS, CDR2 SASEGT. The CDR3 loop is CASSVRNSRMNTEAFF. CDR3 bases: TGTGCCAGCAGTGTAAGGAACAGCCGGATGAACACTGAAGCTTTCTTT.

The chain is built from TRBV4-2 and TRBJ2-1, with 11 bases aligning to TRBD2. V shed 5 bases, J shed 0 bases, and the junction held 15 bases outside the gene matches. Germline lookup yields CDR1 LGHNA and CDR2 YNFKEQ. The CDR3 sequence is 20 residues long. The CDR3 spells CASSTPPGTSGLSSYNEQFF. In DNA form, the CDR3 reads TGTGCCAGCAGCACACCACCCGGGACTAGCGGATTGAGCTCCTACAATGAGCAGTTCTTC.

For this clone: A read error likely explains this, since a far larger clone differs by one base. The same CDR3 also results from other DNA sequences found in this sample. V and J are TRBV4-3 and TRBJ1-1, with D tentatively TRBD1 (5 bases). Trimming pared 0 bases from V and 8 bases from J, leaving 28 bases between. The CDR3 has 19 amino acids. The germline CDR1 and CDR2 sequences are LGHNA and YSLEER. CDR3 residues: CASSQDLIGQGRTSTEAFF. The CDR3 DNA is TGCGCCAGCAGCCAAGATCTAATCGGACAAGGGAGGACTAGCACCGAAGCTTTCTTT.

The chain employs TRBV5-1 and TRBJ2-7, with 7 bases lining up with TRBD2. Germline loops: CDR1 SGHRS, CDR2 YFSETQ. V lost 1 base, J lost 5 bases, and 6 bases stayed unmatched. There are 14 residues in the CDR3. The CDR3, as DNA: TGCGCCAGCAGCTTGCGGGCAAGCGGGGACGAGCAGTACTTC. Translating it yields CASSLRASGDEQYF. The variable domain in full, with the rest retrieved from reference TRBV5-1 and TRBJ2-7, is KAGVTQTPRYLIKTRGQQVTLSCSPISGHRSVSWYQQTPGQGLQFLFEYFSETQRNKGNFPGRFSGRQFSNSRSEMNVSTLELGDSALYLCASSLRASGDEQYFGPGTRLTVT.

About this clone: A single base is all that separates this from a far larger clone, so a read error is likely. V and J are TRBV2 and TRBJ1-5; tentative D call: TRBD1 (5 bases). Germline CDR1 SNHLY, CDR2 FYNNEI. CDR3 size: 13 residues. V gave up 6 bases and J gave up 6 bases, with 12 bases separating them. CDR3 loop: CASSRYTGQPQHF. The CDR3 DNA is TGTGCCAGCAGCCGGTACACAGGTCAGCCCCAGCATTTT.

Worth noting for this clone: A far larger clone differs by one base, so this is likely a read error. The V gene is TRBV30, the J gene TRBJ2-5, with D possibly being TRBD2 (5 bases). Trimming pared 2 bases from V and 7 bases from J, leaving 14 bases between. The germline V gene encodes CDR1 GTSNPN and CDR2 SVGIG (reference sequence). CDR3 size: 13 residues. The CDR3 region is CAWSHGSRGTQYF. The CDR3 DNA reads TGTGCCTGGAGTCACGGCAGTCGGGGGACCCAGTACTTC.

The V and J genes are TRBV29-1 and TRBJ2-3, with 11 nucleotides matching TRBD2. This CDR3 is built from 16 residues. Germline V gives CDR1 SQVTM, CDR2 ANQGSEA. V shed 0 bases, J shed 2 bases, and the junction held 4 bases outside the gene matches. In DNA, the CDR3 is TGCAGCGTTGAAGATGGGACTAGCGGAACCACAGATACGCAGTATTTT. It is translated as CSVEDGTSGTTDTQYF.

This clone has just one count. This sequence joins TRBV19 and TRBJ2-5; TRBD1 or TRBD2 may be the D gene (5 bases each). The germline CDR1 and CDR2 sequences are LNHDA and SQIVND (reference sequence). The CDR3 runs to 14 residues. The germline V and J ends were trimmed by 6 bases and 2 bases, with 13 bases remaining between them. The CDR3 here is CASSQPGRQETQYF. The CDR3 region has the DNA TGTGCCAGTAGCCAACCGGGACGGCAAGAGACCCAGTACTTC.

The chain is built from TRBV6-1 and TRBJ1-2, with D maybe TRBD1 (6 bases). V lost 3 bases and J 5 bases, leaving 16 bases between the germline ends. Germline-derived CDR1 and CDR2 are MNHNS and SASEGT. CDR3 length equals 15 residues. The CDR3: CASSDSRAGAYGYTF. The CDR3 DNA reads TGTGCCAGCAGTGACTCCCGAGCGGGGGCTTATGGCTACACCTTC.

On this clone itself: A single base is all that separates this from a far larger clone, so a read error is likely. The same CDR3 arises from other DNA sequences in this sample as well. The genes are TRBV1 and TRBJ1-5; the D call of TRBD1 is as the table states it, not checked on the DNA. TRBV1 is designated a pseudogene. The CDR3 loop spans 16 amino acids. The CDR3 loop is CTSSQDRLTSGQPQHF. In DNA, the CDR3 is TGCACCAGCAGCCAAGACAGGTTAACATCAGGTCAGCCCCAGCATTTT.

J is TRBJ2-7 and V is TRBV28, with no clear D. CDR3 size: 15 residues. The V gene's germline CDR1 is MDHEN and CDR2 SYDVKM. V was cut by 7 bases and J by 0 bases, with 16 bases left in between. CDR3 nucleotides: TGTGCCAGCACTACCGGGTGGCCGAGCTCCTACGAGCAGTACTTC. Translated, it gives CASTTGWPSSYEQYF.

For the CDR3, the DNA is TGTGCCAGCAGTTTCGTGGGGGGCAACTCTGGAAACACCATATATTTT. Its translation is CASSFVGGNSGNTIYF. The chain joins TRBV28 to TRBJ1-3, with D perhaps matching TRBD1 (6 bases). Trimming cost V 3 bases and J 0 bases, with 12 bases left between them. The CDR3 has 16 residues. Germline CDR1 reads MDHEN; CDR2 reads SYDVKM.

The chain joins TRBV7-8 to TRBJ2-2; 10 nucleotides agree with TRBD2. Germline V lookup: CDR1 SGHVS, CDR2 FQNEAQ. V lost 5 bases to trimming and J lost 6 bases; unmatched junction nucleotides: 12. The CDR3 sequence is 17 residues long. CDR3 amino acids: CASSGSGRAEESGELFF. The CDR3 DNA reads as TGTGCCAGCAGCGGGAGCGGGAGGGCCGAGGAGTCCGGGGAGCTGTTTTTT.

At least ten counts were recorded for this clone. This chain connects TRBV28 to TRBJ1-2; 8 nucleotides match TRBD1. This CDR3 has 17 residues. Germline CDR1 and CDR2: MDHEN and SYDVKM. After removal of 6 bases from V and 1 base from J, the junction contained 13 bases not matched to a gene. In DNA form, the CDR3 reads TGTGCCAGCAGGCACTTAAGGGACAGGTCTTTTAACTATGGCTACACCTTC. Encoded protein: CASRHLRDRSFNYGYTF.

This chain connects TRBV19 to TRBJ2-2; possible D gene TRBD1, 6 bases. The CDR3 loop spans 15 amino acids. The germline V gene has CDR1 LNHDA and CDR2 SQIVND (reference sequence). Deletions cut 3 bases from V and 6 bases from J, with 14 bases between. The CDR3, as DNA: TGTGCCAGTAGTATCTCCAGGGGAAGCTCCGGGGAGCTGTTTTTT. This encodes CASSISRGSSGELFF.

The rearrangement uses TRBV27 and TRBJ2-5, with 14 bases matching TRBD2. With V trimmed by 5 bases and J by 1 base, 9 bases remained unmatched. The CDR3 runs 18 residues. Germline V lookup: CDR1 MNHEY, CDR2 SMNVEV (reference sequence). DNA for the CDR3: TGTGCCAGCAGTCCCCGGACTAGCGGGAGGAGAATCCAAGAGACCCAGTACTTC. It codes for CASSPRTSGRRIQETQYF.